This entry lists 5 T cell receptor beta chains sequenced from one sample in a study of PD-L1 blockade in urothelial cancer. This sample's time point: pretreatment peripheral blood. Assay used: immunoSEQ multiplex PCR; TCRdb lists only in-frame clones, some missing. The repertoire holds roughly 87,000 clones, with about 89% as singletons. This specimen consisted of PBMCs, obtained around atezolizumab (anti-PD-L1) treatment. The receptors originated from a woman aged 80 or over with urothelial cancer.

This chain connects TRBV7-2 to TRBJ2-5, with a possible D match to TRBD1 (6 bases). V lost 4 bases and J lost 6, with 15 bases in between. Germline CDR1 is SGHTA and CDR2 is FQGNSA. This CDR3 is built from 14 residues. In nucleotides, the CDR3 is TGTGCCAGCAGCTCGGACAGTCGTCAAAAGACCCAGTACTTC. Translating gives CASSSDSRQKTQYF.

The genes are TRBV5-1 and TRBJ1-2, with 9 bases that match TRBD1. The CDR3 is 14 amino acids. Trimming removed 4 bases from V and 4 bases from J; junction bases left unmatched: 5. CDR1 is SGHRS and CDR2 is YFSETQ in the germline V gene. The CDR3, as DNA: TGCGCCAGCAGCCGGGGACAGGGCGGCTATGGCTACACCTTC. Amino acid sequence: CASSRGQGGYGYTF.

V is TRBV5-1 and J is TRBJ2-1, with D uncertain. The V gene lost 2 bases and the J gene lost 0 bases, with 9 bases spanning the gap. The CDR3 is 15 residues long. Germline CDR1 reads SGHRS; CDR2 reads YFSETQ. The CDR3 here is CASSLSRSSYNEQFF. The DNA for the CDR3 is TGCGCCAGCAGCTTATCTCGTAGCTCCTACAATGAGCAGTTCTTC.

The chain employs TRBV9 and TRBJ2-3; TRBD2 matches 10 bases. Germline lookup yields CDR1 SGDLS and CDR2 YYNGEE. This CDR3 region has 15 residues. V trimming: 6 bases; J trimming: 4 bases; junction bases outside the gene matches: 8. The CDR3 coding sequence is TGTGCCAGCACCCTAGCGGGAGCAGGAGCAGATACGCAGTATTTT. Its protein is CASTLAGAGADTQYF.

The genes are TRBV27 and TRBJ2-2, with D tentatively TRBD2 (6 bases). Germline V gene lookup returns CDR1 MNHEY and CDR2 SMNVEV (reference sequence). This CDR3 region has 15 residues. Trimming left V 2 bases short and J 7 bases short, with 14 bases between. CDR3 sequence: CASSLGLAYGGELFF. Written as DNA, the CDR3 is TGTGCCAGCAGTTTAGGGCTAGCGTACGGCGGGGAGCTGTTTTTT.